The sequence of this T cell receptor beta chain was determined in a study of T cell clonotyping in hematopoietic cell transplantation. The study, taken as a whole, reports: At the given depth, recipient repertoires were over 95% de novo clonotypes. Recipient TCR diversity dropped after transplant; expanded clonotypes rose from day 30 to 180. Without cell sorting, CD4 versus CD8 contributions remain unresolved.

The germline CDR1 and CDR2 sequences are MNHEY and SVGAGI. V lost 4 bases and J 1 base, leaving 16 bases between the germline ends. The CDR3 is 16 residues long. Produced via immunoSEQ multiplex PCR; TCRdb's table is partial and in-frame only. The top ten clones hold around 1.6% of a sample with 60,000 to 75,000 clones, around 94% of them seen once. On this clone: Its target is not known.

Material: peripheral blood mononuclear cells. The receptor was isolated from a man between 50 and 59 years old in good health. Some clones in this sample may be carry-over from other donors' samples. This chain uses TRBV6-5 with TRBJ1-1; unclear D gene. The CDR3 reads CASSWPFFGGNTEAFF. CDR3 bases: TGTGCCAGCAGTTGGCCGTTTTTTGGCGGGAACACTGAAGCTTTCTTT.